One sample yielded the 24 T cell receptor beta chains listed below, sequenced in a study of T cell responses to AZD1222 COVID-19 vaccine. Method: immunoSEQ multiplex PCR; TCRdb's copy keeps in-frame clones and lacks some. The table lists approximately 100,000 clones, about 87% of them singletons. The source material was peripheral blood, sampled on day 0 of AZD1222 vaccination. These receptors came from an adult in good health.

The CDR3 coding sequence is TGTGCCAGCAGCTTAGGTTCCTACAATGAGCAGTTCTTC. Residues: CASSLGSYNEQFF. The chain joins TRBV7-2 to TRBJ2-1; D gene uncertain. Trimming took 1 base from V and 1 from J, leaving 2 bases between them. Per germline, CDR1 SGHTA and CDR2 FQGNSA. The length of the CDR3 is 13 residues.

The rearrangement joins TRBV6-2 or TRBV6-3 to TRBJ1-5; 8 nucleotides align to TRBD1. J was trimmed by 6 bases and V by 2 bases; bases with no gene match: 9. The germline V gene encodes CDR1 MNHEY and CDR2 SVGEGT. This CDR3 contains 16 residues. The CDR3 DNA reads TGTGCCAGCAGTTACGGGGGGGTAGACAGGGGTCAGCCCCAGCATTTT. Translated, it gives CASSYGGVDRGQPQHF.

V and J are TRBV5-5 and TRBJ2-7; D gene ambiguous. Trimming removed 0 bases at V and 7 bases at J, with 11 bases between. Per the germline V gene, CDR1 is SGHKS and CDR2 is YYEKEE (reference sequence). The CDR3 loop spans 13 amino acids. CDR3 coding DNA: TGTGCCAGCAGCTTGGGTTCCAGCCCGGAGCAGTACTTC. The encoded protein is CASSLGSSPEQYF.

This rearrangement joins TRBV19 to TRBJ1-1; D is unresolved. Looked up from germline, CDR1 is LNHDA and CDR2 is SQIVND (reference sequence). The V end lost 3 bases, the J end lost 4 bases, and 12 bases lay between the germline ends. The CDR3 is 14 residues long. CDR3 in DNA: TGTGCCAGTAGTATTGTGATCTCGCCCACTGAAGCTTTCTTT. Encoded protein: CASSIVISPTEAFF.

The chain recombines TRBV28 with TRBJ2-7; D ambiguous. Germline-derived CDR1 and CDR2 are MDHEN and SYDVKM. V was trimmed by 2 bases and J by 4 bases, leaving 9 bases between them. The CDR3 runs 13 residues. CDR3 sequence (DNA): TGTGCCAGCAGTTTAATCTGGGCTTACGAGCAGTACTTC. Residues: CASSLIWAYEQYF.

The chain has TRBV18 and TRBJ2-5; D is unclear. V lost 6 bases and J lost 2, with 4 bases in between. The CDR3 has 11 residues. Germline CDR1 and CDR2: KGHSH and LQKENI. This CDR3 reads CASSLQETQYF. CDR3 in DNA: TGTGCCAGCTCCCTACAAGAGACCCAGTACTTC.

The chain couples TRBV2 to TRBJ1-2; D not resolved. The CDR3 has 12 amino acids. CDR1 is SNHLY, CDR2 FYNNEI, per germline. Trimming shortened V by 4 bases and J by 3 bases, and 6 bases separated the two germline ends. The CDR3 DNA follows: TGTGCCAGCAGTGCCGGGTACTATGGCTACACCTTC. It translates to CASSAGYYGYTF.

This clone was recorded once. The rearrangement links TRBV6-5 to TRBJ1-2; 9 bases line up with TRBD1. The CDR3 length is 11 residues. Germline lookup yields CDR1 MNHEY and CDR2 SVGAGI. V shed 8 bases and J 8 bases; nucleotides not matched to a gene: 3. The CDR3 DNA follows: TGTGCCAGCGGGGACAGGGACGGCTACACCTTC. It codes for CASGDRDGYTF.

This clone was seen just once. The chain links TRBV6-5 to TRBJ1-2; no reliable D call. The CDR3 loop spans 13 amino acids. Trimming removed 7 bases at V and 6 bases at J, with 15 bases between. Germline-derived CDR1 and CDR2 are MNHEY and SVGAGI. As DNA, the CDR3 is TGTGCCAGCATAGACATCTCAACTGATGGCTACACCTTC. It encodes CASIDISTDGYTF.

This chain links TRBV6-1 with TRBJ1-1; no firm D call. Germline lookup yields CDR1 MNHNS and CDR2 SASEGT. V lost 0 bases to trimming and J lost 1 base, with 9 bases between them. The CDR3 loop spans 15 amino acids. CDR3 in amino acids: CASSEAGWGNTEAFF. CDR3 coding DNA: TGTGCCAGCAGTGAAGCTGGGTGGGGGAACACTGAAGCTTTCTTT.

This chain connects TRBV7-6 to TRBJ2-5, with 16 bases identical to TRBD2. This CDR3 is 17 amino acids long. Germline trimming cut 4 bases from V and 1 base from J; bases unmatched to any gene: 3. CDR1 is SGHVS, CDR2 FNYEAQ, per germline. CDR3 nucleotides: TGTGCCAGCAGCTCGGGACTAGCGGGGGGGCCCCAAGAGACCCAGTACTTC. Its protein product is CASSSGLAGGPQETQYF.

The CDR3 sequence: CSADTDYGYTF. The CDR3 bases are TGCAGCGCCGACACTGACTATGGCTACACCTTC. The J gene is TRBJ1-2, the V gene TRBV29-1; D not resolved. The ends were cut back, 7 bases at V and 3 bases at J, with 9 bases in the middle. The CDR3 spans 11 residues. Per germline, CDR1 SQVTM and CDR2 ANQGSEA.

DNA of the CDR3: TGTGCCAGCAGCTTGGGGGCGGGACTAGCCAAAAACATTCAGTACTTC. Its protein is CASSLGAGLAKNIQYF. The chain uses TRBV5-4 and TRBJ2-4; possibly TRBD2 for D (6 bases). The CDR3 is 16 residues long. Germline CDR1 is SGHNT and CDR2 is YYREEE (reference sequence). With 0 bases removed from V and 0 bases from J, the gap between germline ends came to 10 bases.

V is TRBV7-2 and J is TRBJ2-5, with a possible D match to TRBD1 (5 bases). The CDR3 spans 15 residues. V was shortened by 5 bases and J by 0 bases, with 13 bases between the two germline ends. Per the germline V gene, CDR1 is SGHTA and CDR2 is FQGNSA. CDR3 residues: CASSPTRQNQETQYF. As DNA, the CDR3 is TGTGCCAGCAGCCCTACAAGACAGAACCAAGAGACCCAGTACTTC.

This rearrangement joins TRBV7-2 to TRBJ1-1, with unresolved D. The CDR3 is 14 residues long. Germline lookup yields CDR1 SGHTA and CDR2 FQGNSA. V lost 0 bases and J lost 4, with 9 bases in between. The CDR3 loop reads CASSLAGWATEAFF. The CDR3 coding sequence is TGTGCCAGCAGCTTAGCGGGCTGGGCCACTGAAGCTTTCTTT.

The rearrangement joins TRBV9 to TRBJ1-2; weak D call: TRBD1 (5 bases). The germline V and J ends were trimmed by 4 bases and 1 base, with 14 bases remaining between them. The CDR3 is made up of 15 amino acids. Germline assignment: CDR1 SGDLS and CDR2 YYNGEE. In nucleotides, the CDR3 is TGTGCCAGCAGCTGGTCTGGGGCCCTTAACTATGGCTACACCTTC. Translated: CASSWSGALNYGYTF.

This chain links TRBV19 with TRBJ1-6; D gene uncertain. Germline V lookup: CDR1 LNHDA, CDR2 SQIVND (reference sequence). CDR3 length: 14 amino acids. V lost 8 bases and J 7 bases, leaving 15 bases between the germline ends. Written as DNA, the CDR3 is TGTGCCAGTCTTTCGAGGGCTAACAATTCACCCCTCCACTTT. Translating it yields CASLSRANNSPLHF.

The chain combines TRBV6-5 with TRBJ2-3; no firm D call. The CDR3 runs to 14 residues. The germline CDR1 and CDR2 sequences are MNHEY and SVGAGI. V lost 2 bases, J lost 2 bases, and 8 bases lay in between. The CDR3 sequence: CASSYAGYTDTQYF. CDR3 DNA sequence: TGTGCCAGCAGTTACGCCGGATACACAGATACGCAGTATTTT.

V and J are TRBV7-8 and TRBJ2-1; maybe TRBD1 (6 bases). CDR1 is SGHVS, CDR2 FQNEAQ, per germline. V lost 5 bases to trimming and J lost 12 bases, with 14 bases between them. This CDR3 contains 12 residues. CDR3 in DNA: TGTGCCAGCAGCGAAGAGCAGGGGAGGCAGTTCTTC. This sequence encodes CASSEEQGRQFF. The whole variable domain, filled in from reference TRBV7-8 and TRBJ2-1, reads GAGVSQSPRYKVAKRGQDVALRCDPISGHVSLFWYQQALGQGPEFLTYFQNEAQLDKSGLPSDRFFAERPEGSVSTLKIQRTQQEDSAVYLCASSEEQGRQFFGPGTRLTVL.

The CDR3 region is CAIRAYTSGGPDTQYF. Written as DNA, the CDR3 is TGTGCCATCAGAGCTTATACTAGCGGGGGGCCAGATACGCAGTATTTT. This chain connects TRBV10-3 to TRBJ2-3; TRBD2 agrees at 12 bases. This CDR3 has 16 amino acids. The germline gives CDR1 ENHRY, CDR2 SYGVKD. V lost 6 bases and J lost 4; bases outside the gene matches: 8.

This clone has just one count. This chain connects TRBV7-3 to TRBJ2-2; 10 nucleotides match TRBD2. This CDR3 region has 16 residues. J lost 4 bases, V lost 5 bases, and 7 bases had no gene match. The V gene's germline CDR1 is SGHTA and CDR2 FQGTGA. The CDR3 DNA reads TGTGCCAGCAGCCCCAGCGGGGGGGCCTCCACCGGGGAGCTGTTTTTT. Its protein product is CASSPSGGASTGELFF.

The chain recombines TRBV6-1 with TRBJ2-2; D is uncertain. Germline V gives CDR1 MNHNS, CDR2 SASEGT. V dropped 3 bases and J dropped 9 bases, with 8 bases sitting between them. The CDR3 is 12 amino acids. In DNA form, the CDR3 reads TGTGCCAGCAGTGACCCGGCCTGGGAGCTGTTTTTT. Protein product: CASSDPAWELFF.

In the case of this clone: Additional DNA sequences in this sample encode the identical CDR3. The chain combines TRBV24-1 with TRBJ2-2; TRBD1 matches 7 bases. Germline V gene sequence: CDR1 KGHDR, CDR2 SFDVKD. There are 14 residues in the CDR3. V shed 9 bases and J 4 bases; nucleotides not matched to a gene: 7. The CDR3 nucleotides read TGTGCCACCGGCCGGGGACAGATCACCGGGGAGCTGTTTTTT. It yields the protein CATGRGQITGELFF.

This chain links TRBV6-5 with TRBJ1-4; unclear D gene. The CDR3 spans 13 residues. From germline, CDR1 is MNHEY and CDR2 SVGAGI. Trimming shortened V by 7 bases and J by 10 bases, and 16 bases separated the two germline ends. CDR3 loop: CASTERFAGKLFF. Written as DNA, the CDR3 is TGTGCCAGCACAGAGAGATTTGCGGGAAAACTGTTTTTT.